This entry is about one TCR beta chain. In the original workflow: Reference gene primer amplification gave estimated nucleated cell counts. This table comes from immunoSEQ multiplex PCR, and its TCRdb copy is limited to in-frame clones, with some not included. Clonal size and the V and J genes are those of that table, whereas D and trimming came from the DNA. This repertoire shows 100,000 to 130,000 clones, 70% to 85% found once; its top ten account for less than 2%. The sample is drawn from a study of blood T cell repertoires in COVID-19. Study background: The samples span acute and convalescent COVID-19 from the United States, Italy and Spain.

The sample taken for sequencing was peripheral blood. This clonotype was obtained from a woman in her 40s with acute or convalescent COVID-19.

The CDR3 bases are TGTGCCAGCAGTTTTGTACCCCGGGGGGGCACTGAAGCTTTCTTT. It encodes CASSFVPRGGTEAFF. The V gene is TRBV27, the J gene TRBJ1-1, with D possibly matching TRBD1 (5 bases). Trimming shortened V by 3 bases and J by 4 bases, and 15 bases separated the two germline ends. Germline V gives CDR1 MNHEY, CDR2 SMNVEV (reference sequence). The CDR3 covers 15 residues.